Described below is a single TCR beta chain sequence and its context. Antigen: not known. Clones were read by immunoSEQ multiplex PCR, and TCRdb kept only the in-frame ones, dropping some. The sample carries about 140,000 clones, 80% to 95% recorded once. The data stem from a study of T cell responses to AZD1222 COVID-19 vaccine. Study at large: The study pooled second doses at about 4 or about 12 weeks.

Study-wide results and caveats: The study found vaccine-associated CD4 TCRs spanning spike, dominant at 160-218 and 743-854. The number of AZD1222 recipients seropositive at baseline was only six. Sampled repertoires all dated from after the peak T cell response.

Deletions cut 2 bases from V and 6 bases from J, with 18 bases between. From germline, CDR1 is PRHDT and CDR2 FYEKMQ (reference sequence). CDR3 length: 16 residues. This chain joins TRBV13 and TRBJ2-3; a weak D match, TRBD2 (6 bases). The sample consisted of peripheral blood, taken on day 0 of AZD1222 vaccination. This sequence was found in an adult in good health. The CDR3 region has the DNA TGTGCCAGCAGCTTATATGGCGGGACGGCACAGGATACGCAGTATTTT. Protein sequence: CASSLYGGTAQDTQYF.